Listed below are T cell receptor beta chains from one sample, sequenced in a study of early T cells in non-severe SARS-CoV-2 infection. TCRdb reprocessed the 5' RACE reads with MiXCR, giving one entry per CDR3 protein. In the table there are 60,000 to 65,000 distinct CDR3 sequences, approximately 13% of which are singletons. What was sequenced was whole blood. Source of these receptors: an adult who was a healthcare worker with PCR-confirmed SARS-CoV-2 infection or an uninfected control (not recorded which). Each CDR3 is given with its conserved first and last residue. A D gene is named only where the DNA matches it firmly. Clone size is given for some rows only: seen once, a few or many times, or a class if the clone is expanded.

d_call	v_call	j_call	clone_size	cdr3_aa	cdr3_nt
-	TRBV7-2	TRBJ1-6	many	CASSLDGGSLHF	TGTGCCAGCAGCTTAGATGGGGGGTCCCTCCACTTT
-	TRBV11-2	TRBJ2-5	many	CASSLVNSGGQETQYF	TGTGCCAGCAGCTTAGTAAACTCGGGCGGGCAAGAGACCCAGTACTTC
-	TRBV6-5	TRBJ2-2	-	CASSHRDIPSGELFF	TGTGCCAGCAGTCACCGGGACATTCCCTCCGGGGAGCTGTTTTTT
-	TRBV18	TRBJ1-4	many	CASFFTLVGAREKLFF	TGTGCCAGCTTCTTCACCTTAGTCGGGGCAAGGGAAAAACTGTTTTTT
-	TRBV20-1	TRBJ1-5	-	CSARQGRNQPQHF	TGCAGTGCTAGACAGGGGAGAAATCAGCCCCAGCATTTT
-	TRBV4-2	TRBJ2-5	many	CASSRATAETQYF	TGTGCCAGCAGCCGCGCAACCGCGGAGACCCAGTACTTC
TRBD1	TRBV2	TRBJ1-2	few	CASSGDSPNYGYTF	TGTGCCAGCAGTGGGGACAGCCCTAACTATGGCTACACCTTC
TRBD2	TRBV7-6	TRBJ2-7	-	CASSSSPAGDYEQYF	TGTGCCAGCAGCTCCTCCCCAGCGGGAGACTACGAGCAGTACTTC
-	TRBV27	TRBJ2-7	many	CASSLRSAGETYEQYF	TGTGCCAGCAGTTTAAGGTCGGCAGGGGAAACCTACGAGCAGTACTTC
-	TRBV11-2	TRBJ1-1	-	CASSLTMNTEAFF	TGTGCCAGCAGCTTAACAATGAACACTGAAGCTTTCTTT
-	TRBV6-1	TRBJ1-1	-	CASSEDLETEAFF	TGTGCCAGCAGTGAAGACCTAGAGACTGAAGCTTTCTTT
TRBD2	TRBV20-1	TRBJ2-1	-	CSARLAGDYNEQFF	TGCAGTGCTAGACTAGCGGGAGACTACAATGAGCAGTTCTTC
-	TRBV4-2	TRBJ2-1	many	CASSSTVYNEQFF	TGTGCCAGCAGCTCAACGGTTTACAATGAGCAGTTCTTC
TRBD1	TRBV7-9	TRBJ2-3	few	CASSAAGGANTQYF	TGTGCCAGCAGCGCAGCAGGGGGCGCGAATACGCAGTATTTT
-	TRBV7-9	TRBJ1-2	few	CASSLGRTYGYTF	TGTGCCAGCAGCTTAGGTAGAACGTATGGCTACACCTTC
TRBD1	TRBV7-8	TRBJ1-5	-	CASSLGTGGGNQPQHF	TGTGCCAGCAGCTTAGGGACAGGGGGCGGGAATCAGCCCCAGCATTTT
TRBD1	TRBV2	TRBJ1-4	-	CASSYRQGGEKLFF	TGTGCCAGCAGCTACAGACAGGGAGGTGAAAAACTGTTTTTT
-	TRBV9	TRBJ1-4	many	CASSGGGGLSNEKLFF	TGTGCCAGCAGTGGAGGTGGGGGGCTCTCTAATGAAAAACTGTTTTTT
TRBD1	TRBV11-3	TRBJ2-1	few	CASSLRPGQGPNEQFF	TGTGCCAGCAGCTTGAGGCCGGGACAGGGGCCGAATGAGCAGTTCTTC